The 30 T cell receptor beta chains below come from one sample, sequenced in a study of Tregs in tolerant kidney transplant recipients. Here immunoSEQ multiplex PCR was the method, and the copy in TCRdb shows in-frame clones only, minus some. The profile shows about 120,000 clones, around 94% of them singletons. The specimen was CD4+ T cells from blood. The receptors derive from a human donor in good health.

This chain connects TRBV15 to TRBJ1-2; no definite D call. With 0 bases removed from V and 8 bases from J, the gap between germline ends came to 16 bases. The CDR3 extends over 15 amino acids. The germline gives CDR1 LNHNV, CDR2 YYDKDF (reference sequence). CDR3 sequence: CATSRDKWQAVGYTF. The DNA of the CDR3 is TGTGCCACCAGCAGAGATAAATGGCAGGCGGTCGGCTACACCTTC.

The chain combines TRBV7-9 with TRBJ2-2; TRBD2 is a possible D gene (5 bases). CDR1 and CDR2 (germline): SEHNR, FQNEAQ (reference sequence). This CDR3 region has 15 residues. Trimming left V 1 base short and J 6 bases short, with 12 bases between. The CDR3 DNA follows: TGTGCCAGCAGCTTAGTTACTAGTAGCTCCGGGGAGCTGTTTTTT. It codes for CASSLVTSSSGELFF. The full variable domain, with the rest looked up from reference TRBV7-9 and TRBJ2-2, is DTGVSQNPRHKITKRGQNVTFRCDPISEHNRLYWYRQTLGQGPEFLTYFQNEAQLEKSRLLSDRFSAERPKGSFSTLEIQRTEQGDSAMYLCASSLVTSSSGELFFGEGSRLTVL.

This clone was counted once. This chain joins TRBV29-1 and TRBJ2-1; D unclear. In germline, CDR1 is SQVTM, CDR2 ANQGSEA. The CDR3 has 14 residues. The V end was cut by 2 bases, the J end by 0 bases, with 8 bases between. CDR3 sequence (DNA): TGCAGCGTTGAACAGAGGAGCTCCTACAATGAGCAGTTCTTC. It specifies CSVEQRSSYNEQFF.

The rearrangement links TRBV18 to TRBJ1-1, with D possibly matching TRBD1 (5 bases). The CDR3 is made up of 15 amino acids. Trimming stripped 6 bases from V and 0 bases from J, with 14 bases between. Germline V gene sequence: CDR1 KGHSH, CDR2 LQKENI. CDR3 loop: CASSPNWGLNTEAFF. In nucleotides, the CDR3 is TGTGCCAGCTCGCCGAACTGGGGGTTGAACACTGAAGCTTTCTTT. The variable domain in full, with the rest retrieved from reference TRBV18 and TRBJ1-1, is NAGVMQNPRHLVRRRGQEARLRCSPMKGHSHVYWYRQLPEEGLKFMVYLQKENIIDESGMPKERFSAEFPKEGPSILRIQQVVRGDSAAYFCASSPNWGLNTEAFFGQGTRLTVV.

The chain carries TRBV7-9 and TRBJ1-5; TRBD1 is a possible D gene (6 bases). The CDR3 runs to 18 residues. Germline CDR1 is SEHNR and CDR2 is FQNEAQ (reference sequence). The V gene lost 4 bases and the J gene lost 4 bases, with 23 bases spanning the gap. As DNA, the CDR3 is TGTGCCAGCAGCTCCTCCCGGGGGGCAGGGATCGGTAATCAGCCCCAGCATTTT. This sequence encodes CASSSSRGAGIGNQPQHF. The variable domain in full, with the rest retrieved from reference TRBV7-9 and TRBJ1-5, is DTGVSQNPRHKITKRGQNVTFRCDPISEHNRLYWYRQTLGQGPEFLTYFQNEAQLEKSRLLSDRFSAERPKGSFSTLEIQRTEQGDSAMYLCASSSSRGAGIGNQPQHFGDGTRLSIL.

The CDR3 reads CASSDRLEEETQYF. CDR3 DNA sequence: TGCGCCAGCAGTGATAGACTAGAAGAAGAGACCCAGTACTTC. The chain employs TRBV10-2 and TRBJ2-5; D is possibly TRBD2 (6 bases). V was pared by 3 bases and J by 3 bases, with 11 bases between. The CDR3 covers 14 residues. Germline V gives CDR1 WSHSY, CDR2 SAAADI.

The chain carries TRBV19 and TRBJ1-2, with 7 bases lining up with TRBD1. V shed 4 bases and J 8 bases; nucleotides not matched to a gene: 13. This CDR3 contains 15 residues. Germline values: CDR1 LNHDA, CDR2 SQIVND (reference sequence). The CDR3 nucleotides read TGTGCCAGTAGTACCCCACTAAGACAGGGCCCAGGCTACACCTTC. This codes for CASSTPLRQGPGYTF.

This clone was seen just once. The chain links TRBV2 to TRBJ1-2, with TRBD1 as a possible D gene (6 bases). This CDR3 is 13 amino acids long. V lost 6 bases and J 4 bases, leaving 12 bases between the germline ends. CDR1 and CDR2 (germline): SNHLY, FYNNEI. The CDR3 DNA is TGTGCCAGCAGGGACACAGGGATCTATGGCTACACCTTC. Translation: CASRDTGIYGYTF. Full variable domain (rest looked up from reference TRBV2 and TRBJ1-2): EPEVTQTPSHQVTQMGQEVILRCVPISNHLYFYWYRQILGQKVEFLVSFYNNEISEKSEIFDDQFSVERPDGSNFTLKIRSTKLEDSAMYFCASRDTGIYGYTFGSGTRLTVV.

In this sample, this clone turned up once. J is TRBJ2-1 and V is TRBV5-1, with D perhaps matching TRBD2 (5 bases). The CDR3 spans 14 residues. The V gene's germline CDR1 is SGHRS and CDR2 YFSETQ. V lost 4 bases and J lost 10, with 18 bases in between. CDR3 residues: CASSLQDSSREQFF. The CDR3 DNA reads as TGCGCCAGCAGCCTCCAGGACTCTAGTCGGGAGCAGTTCTTC.

This clone was observed a single time. V usage is TRBV25-1 and J usage is TRBJ2-7; 7 bases map to TRBD1. Germline V gives CDR1 MGHDK, CDR2 SYGVNS. Unmatched junction bases numbered 10, after V lost 3 bases and J lost 2 bases. The CDR3 contains 16 residues. The CDR3 nucleotides are TGTGCCAGCAGTGACCTTAGACAGGGCCTTGCCTACGAGCAGTACTTC. This translates into CASSDLRQGLAYEQYF.

The chain is built from TRBV11-2 and TRBJ2-3, with D unresolved. V lost 0 bases and J lost 6, with 7 bases in between. This CDR3 region has 13 residues. Germline CDR1 is SGHAT and CDR2 is FQNNGV. The CDR3 sequence is CASSLERVDTQYF. CDR3 nucleotides: TGTGCCAGCAGCTTAGAAAGGGTTGATACGCAGTATTTT.

The V gene is TRBV7-2, the J gene TRBJ2-7; 7 bases fit TRBD1. V was clipped by 5 bases and J by 0 bases; unmatched bases: 7. The CDR3 spans 15 residues. Germline V gene sequence: CDR1 SGHTA, CDR2 FQGNSA. Here the CDR3 reads CASSRTGTVSYEQYF. The CDR3 region has the DNA TGTGCCAGCAGCCGAACGGGGACAGTCTCCTACGAGCAGTACTTC.

The chain joins TRBV5-1 to TRBJ2-5; D is perhaps TRBD1 (6 bases). V shed 1 base and J shed 2 bases, with 12 bases lying between them. The CDR3 sequence is 15 residues long. Germline lookup yields CDR1 SGHRS and CDR2 YFSETQ. In DNA form, the CDR3 reads TGCGCCAGCAGCTTGTCTAGAGGACAGCAAGAGACCCAGTACTTC. Its protein product is CASSLSRGQQETQYF.

V and J are TRBV12-5 and TRBJ2-7, with D perhaps being TRBD1 or TRBD2 (7 bases each). The length of the CDR3 is 15 residues. Germline V CDR1 and CDR2: LGHNT, FRNRAP. V was clipped by 7 bases and J by 4 bases, with 20 bases between them. CDR3 in DNA: TGTGCTAGTGCCTTGGATGGCAGGGGGGGATACGAGCAGTACTTC. Residues: CASALDGRGGYEQYF.

The chain joins TRBV5-1 to TRBJ2-1, with D perhaps matching TRBD2 (6 bases). Germline CDR1 SGHRS, CDR2 YFSETQ. Trimming stripped 3 bases from V and 2 bases from J, with 15 bases between. The CDR3 length is 16 residues. This CDR3 is CASSYSRLETYNEQFF. CDR3 sequence (DNA): TGCGCCAGCAGCTATAGTAGACTAGAGACCTACAATGAGCAGTTCTTC.

V usage is TRBV5-4 and J usage is TRBJ2-7; TRBD2 agrees at 7 bases. Germline values: CDR1 SGHNT, CDR2 YYREEE (reference sequence). This CDR3 is 15 amino acids long. Losses at the gene ends were 3 bases for V and 0 bases for J; bases not matched to a gene: 6. The CDR3 loop is CASSSSSGSSYEQYF. For the CDR3, the DNA is TGTGCCAGCAGCTCGTCTAGCGGAAGCTCCTACGAGCAGTACTTC.

V usage is TRBV10-3 and J usage is TRBJ1-2, with TRBD1 as a possible D gene (6 bases). The CDR3 covers 14 residues. Trimming left V 2 bases short and J 8 bases short, with 15 bases between. From germline, CDR1 is ENHRY and CDR2 SYGVKD. The CDR3 region has the DNA TGTGCCATCAGTGAGGGGGGCGAAGCTGGGGGCTACACCTTC. This translates into CAISEGGEAGGYTF.

The V call is TRBV27, the J call TRBJ1-1; TRBD1 matches at 8 bases. The CDR3 spans 12 residues. CDR1 and CDR2 from the germline V gene are MNHEY and SMNVEV (reference sequence). Unmatched junction bases numbered 4, after V lost 8 bases and J lost 5 bases. The CDR3 nucleotides are TGTGCCAGCGGACAGGGTAGAACTGAAGCTTTCTTT. Amino acid sequence: CASGQGRTEAFF.

The rearrangement joins TRBV4-2 to TRBJ1-1; a possible D gene is TRBD1 (5 bases). Looked up from germline, CDR1 is LGHNA and CDR2 is YNFKEQ. V dropped 1 base and J dropped 4 bases, with 16 bases sitting between them. There are 16 residues in the CDR3. Here the CDR3 reads CASSQVGRDAVTEAFF. The DNA for the CDR3 is TGTGCCAGCAGCCAAGTAGGGCGGGACGCGGTCACTGAAGCTTTCTTT.

The rearrangement joins TRBV19 to TRBJ1-5; possible D gene TRBD1, 6 bases. The germline CDR1 and CDR2 sequences are LNHDA and SQIVND (reference sequence). V lost 5 bases and J lost 0, with 14 bases in between. The CDR3 extends over 16 amino acids. CDR3 DNA sequence: TGTGCCAGTAGTCGGGCGGGGGCTTATAGCAATCAGCCCCAGCATTTT. It translates to CASSRAGAYSNQPQHF.

The chain recombines TRBV30 with TRBJ2-5; D is ambiguous. Trimming took off 7 bases at V and 1 base at J, with 10 bases between the two ends. The CDR3 is 12 residues long. The germline V gene has CDR1 GTSNPN and CDR2 SVGIG (reference sequence). The CDR3 here is CAYGGSQETQYF. The CDR3 bases are TGTGCCTACGGTGGGTCCCAAGAGACCCAGTACTTC.

Here the CDR3 DNA reads TGTGCCAGCAGTGACAGGGGCTATGGCTACACCTTC. Translated: CASSDRGYGYTF. The chain uses TRBV6-4 and TRBJ1-2, with a tentative D call TRBD1 (5 bases). The CDR3 totals 12 residues. Germline CDR1 reads MRHNA; CDR2 reads SNTAGT. Trimming took 2 bases from V and 4 from J, leaving 5 bases between them.

CDR3 bases: TGTGCCAGCACGAATCGACAGGGGGGACAGACCCAGTACTTC. It encodes CASTNRQGGQTQYF. The rearrangement joins TRBV2 to TRBJ2-5; TRBD1 matches 9 bases. CDR1 SNHLY and CDR2 FYNNEI come from the germline V gene. V lost 7 bases and J lost 6; bases outside the gene matches: 9. The CDR3 spans 14 residues.

This clone showed up just a few times. V and J are TRBV7-2 and TRBJ1-4, with TRBD1 identical over 9 bases. Unmatched junction bases numbered 6, after V lost 5 bases and J lost 8 bases. In germline, CDR1 is SGHTA, CDR2 FQGNSA. The CDR3 is 14 residues long. CDR3 loop: CASSDRGTGEKLFF. The CDR3 nucleotides read TGTGCCAGCAGCGATAGGGGGACAGGGGAAAAACTGTTTTTT.

This chain joins TRBV2 and TRBJ2-7; D unresolved. Germline V gene lookup returns CDR1 SNHLY and CDR2 FYNNEI. The CDR3 runs 15 residues. V lost 3 bases and J 3 bases, leaving 15 bases between the germline ends. The CDR3 region has the DNA TGTGCCAGCAGTGATCGGCAGAAATTAAACTACGAGCAGTACTTC. This encodes CASSDRQKLNYEQYF. Full variable domain (rest looked up from reference TRBV2 and TRBJ2-7): EPEVTQTPSHQVTQMGQEVILRCVPISNHLYFYWYRQILGQKVEFLVSFYNNEISEKSEIFDDQFSVERPDGSNFTLKIRSTKLEDSAMYFCASSDRQKLNYEQYFGPGTRLTVT.

This CDR3 reads CASSSDRGLRQPQHF. The CDR3 bases are TGTGCCAGCAGCTCCGACAGGGGGTTGAGGCAGCCCCAGCATTTT. The J gene is TRBJ1-5, the V gene TRBV7-2; 9 bases map to TRBD1. The germline V gene encodes CDR1 SGHTA and CDR2 FQGNSA. The ends lost 4 bases at V and 7 bases at J; junction bases unmatched: 8. This CDR3 has 15 residues.

The chain is built from TRBV9 and TRBJ2-5, with 7 bases lining up with TRBD1. Germline V CDR1 and CDR2: SGDLS, YYNGEE. The J segment lost 2 bases and the V segment lost 2 bases, leaving 6 bases of the junction unmatched. This CDR3 has 15 amino acids. The CDR3 nucleotides read TGTGCCAGCAGCGTGGGGACAGTAGCTCAAGAGACCCAGTACTTC. Translation: CASSVGTVAQETQYF.

V and J are TRBV27 and TRBJ2-1; the D gene is possibly TRBD2 (5 bases). The germline gives CDR1 MNHEY, CDR2 SMNVEV (reference sequence). V lost 0 bases and J lost 4, with 7 bases in between. The CDR3 length is 14 residues. The CDR3 is CASSLSPGYNEQFF. The CDR3 DNA is TGTGCCAGCAGTTTATCGCCGGGATACAATGAGCAGTTCTTC.

The J gene is TRBJ2-1, the V gene TRBV5-1, with 8 nucleotides matching TRBD2. This CDR3 spans 16 amino acids. Germline V gives CDR1 SGHRS, CDR2 YFSETQ. The V segment lost 4 bases and the J segment 4 bases; nucleotides outside the gene matches: 10. This CDR3 is CASSPFGGRTYNEQFF. In DNA form, the CDR3 reads TGCGCCAGCAGCCCCTTCGGCGGGAGGACATACAATGAGCAGTTCTTC.

CDR3 sequence (DNA): TGTGCCAGCAGCCTAACAACCCCTACCTACAATGAGCAGTTCTTC. Translating gives CASSLTTPTYNEQFF. V gene TRBV7-2 combines with J gene TRBJ2-1; no reliable D call. Trimming removed 5 bases at V and 2 bases at J, with 13 bases between. Germline V gives CDR1 SGHTA, CDR2 FQGNSA. The CDR3 is made up of 15 amino acids.